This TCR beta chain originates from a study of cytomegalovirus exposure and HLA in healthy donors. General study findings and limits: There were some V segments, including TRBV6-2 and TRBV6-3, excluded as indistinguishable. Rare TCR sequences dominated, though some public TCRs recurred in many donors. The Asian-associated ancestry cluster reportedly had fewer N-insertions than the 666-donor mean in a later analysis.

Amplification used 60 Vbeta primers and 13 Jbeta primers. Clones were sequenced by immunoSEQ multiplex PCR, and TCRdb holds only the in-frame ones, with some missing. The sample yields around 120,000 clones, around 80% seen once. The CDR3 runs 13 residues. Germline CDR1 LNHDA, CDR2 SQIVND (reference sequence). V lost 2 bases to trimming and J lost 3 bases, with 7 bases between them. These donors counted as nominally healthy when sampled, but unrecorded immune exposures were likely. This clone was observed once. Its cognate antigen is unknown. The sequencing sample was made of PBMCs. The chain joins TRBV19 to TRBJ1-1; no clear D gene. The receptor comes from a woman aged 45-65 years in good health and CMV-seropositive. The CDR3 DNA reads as TGTGCCAGTAGTATACGACTTGACACTGAAGCTTTCTTT. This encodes CASSIRLDTEAFF.